Shown below are 31 T cell receptor beta chains from a single sample sequenced in a study of cytomegalovirus exposure and HLA in healthy donors. Both 60 Vbeta primers and 13 Jbeta primers went into the PCR. The table came from immunoSEQ multiplex PCR; TCRdb's copy has only in-frame clones and leaves some out. This table holds roughly 100,000 clones, less than 85% found once. The sample was PBMCs. All receptors come from a man aged 40-50 years in good health and CMV-seropositive.

The CDR3 sequence is CASSMISGGGTDTQYF. DNA of the CDR3: TGTGCCAGTAGTATGATTAGCGGGGGGGGCACAGATACGCAGTATTTT. This chain links TRBV19 with TRBJ2-3, with 11 bases fitting TRBD2. CDR1 is LNHDA and CDR2 is SQIVND in the germline V gene (reference sequence). There are 16 residues in the CDR3. J was trimmed by 1 base and V by 3 bases; bases with no gene match: 3.

This clone was observed a handful of times. V is TRBV7-2 and J is TRBJ2-7; possibly TRBD2 for D (6 bases). Trimming removed 5 bases at V and 4 bases at J, with 18 bases between. The CDR3 runs 15 residues. In germline, CDR1 is SGHTA, CDR2 FQGNSA. As DNA, the CDR3 is TGTGCCAGCAGCGACGCCATCGGGAGTTGGTACGAGCAGTACTTC. Residues: CASSDAIGSWYEQYF.

The chain is built from TRBV9 and TRBJ1-3, with TRBD1 matching 8 bases. Germline values: CDR1 SGDLS, CDR2 YYNGEE. V lost 4 bases and J lost 8; bases outside the gene matches: 5. The CDR3 extends over 13 amino acids. The CDR3 here is CASSPQDRDTIYF. For the CDR3, the DNA is TGTGCCAGCAGCCCGCAGGACAGGGACACCATATATTTT.

Concerning this clone: At one end, the junction sequence differs from germline, possibly due to a read error. The rearrangement links TRBV7-7 to TRBJ2-1; D is possibly TRBD1 (6 bases). Germline V gene sequence: CDR1 SSHAT, CDR2 FNYEAQ (reference sequence). The CDR3 totals 12 residues. CDR3 residues: CASSYPRGEQFF. Here the CDR3 DNA reads TGTGCTAGCAGCTACCCCAGGGGAGAGCAGTTCTTC. The complete variable domain, with remaining parts taken from reference TRBV7-7 and TRBJ2-1, reads GAGVSQSPRYKVTKRGQDVTLRCDPISSHATLYWYQQALGQGPEFLTYFNYEAQPDKSGLPSDRFSAERPEGSISTLTIQRTEQRDSAMYRCASSYPRGEQFFGPGTRLTVL.

This rearrangement joins TRBV28 to TRBJ1-2; TRBD1 matches 10 bases. Germline CDR1 MDHEN, CDR2 SYDVKM. V lost 5 bases and J lost 4; bases outside the gene matches: 10. The CDR3 is made up of 16 amino acids. CDR3 region: CASSIRTGGNLYGYTF. The DNA of the CDR3 is TGTGCCAGCAGTATCCGGACAGGGGGTAATCTCTATGGCTACACCTTC.

V gene TRBV7-2 combines with J gene TRBJ2-7, with D perhaps TRBD2 (5 bases). Trimming cost V 2 bases and J 3 bases, with 5 bases left between them. The CDR3 covers 12 residues. Looked up from germline, CDR1 is SGHTA and CDR2 is FQGNSA. The CDR3 protein is CASSLRGYEQYF. The CDR3 nucleotides are TGTGCCAGCAGCTTACGGGGCTACGAGCAGTACTTC.

J is TRBJ2-2 and V is TRBV6-1; maybe TRBD1 (6 bases). The length of the CDR3 is 15 residues. V gave up 6 bases and J gave up 5 bases, with 16 bases separating them. Germline CDR1 and CDR2: MNHNS and SASEGT. The CDR3 loop is CASRVPGTHTGELFF. As DNA, the CDR3 is TGTGCCAGCAGAGTACCAGGGACACATACCGGGGAGCTGTTTTTT.

The chain has TRBV28 and TRBJ2-7; possible D gene TRBD2, 5 bases. Trimming left V 5 bases short and J 4 bases short, with 12 bases between. The CDR3 is 13 amino acids. Germline V lookup: CDR1 MDHEN, CDR2 SYDVKM. The CDR3 region has the DNA TGTGCCAGCAGTCCCCCCTCGGGGTACGAGCAGTACTTC. This codes for CASSPPSGYEQYF. The complete variable domain, with remaining parts taken from reference TRBV28 and TRBJ2-7, reads DVKVTQSSRYLVKRTGEKVFLECVQDMDHENMFWYRQDPGLGLRLIYFSYDVKMKEKGDIPEGYSVSREKKERFSLILESASTNQTSMYLCASSPPSGYEQYFGPGTRLTVT.

In its sample, this clone was seen a few times. This sequence joins TRBV11-3 and TRBJ2-5, with D possibly matching TRBD2 (5 bases). Germline CDR1 reads SGHNT; CDR2 reads YENEEA. V lost 8 bases and J 5 bases, leaving 12 bases between the germline ends. This CDR3 is built from 12 residues. DNA for the CDR3: TGTGCCAGCCAGCCCCCGGGGGAGACCCAGTACTTC. This gives the protein CASQPPGETQYF.

The V call is TRBV4-3, the J call TRBJ2-1; tentative D call: TRBD2 (6 bases). Germline loops: CDR1 LGHNA, CDR2 YSLEER. Trimming cost V 1 base and J 1 base, with 8 bases left between them. The length of the CDR3 is 15 residues. Here the CDR3 DNA reads TGCGCCAGCAGCCAAGTAGCGGAATCCTACAATGAGCAGTTCTTC. Encoded protein: CASSQVAESYNEQFF.

This clone was counted only a few times. The genes are TRBV9 and TRBJ1-3; D is unresolved. This CDR3 comprises 17 residues. V was cut by 3 bases and J by 0 bases, with 16 bases left in between. Germline values: CDR1 SGDLS, CDR2 YYNGEE. The CDR3 region is CASSAQALGSSGNTIYF. The DNA of the CDR3 is TGTGCCAGCAGCGCCCAGGCCCTCGGGAGCTCTGGAAACACCATATATTTT. The entire variable domain, with the rest obtained from reference TRBV9 and TRBJ1-3, is as follows: DSGVTQTPKHLITATGQRVTLRCSPRSGDLSVYWYQQSLDQGLQFLIQYYNGEERAKGNILERFSAQQFPDLHSELNLSSLELGDSALYFCASSAQALGSSGNTIYFGEGSWLTVV.

This chain connects TRBV6-4 to TRBJ1-1; D is uncertain. The CDR3 has 13 amino acids. V lost 0 bases to trimming and J lost 1 base, with 3 bases between them. Germline V CDR1 and CDR2: MRHNA, SNTAGT. CDR3 amino acids: CASSDSQNTEAFF. CDR3 nucleotide sequence: TGTGCCAGCAGTGACTCACAGAACACTGAAGCTTTCTTT.

The chain couples TRBV5-5 to TRBJ2-7; 7 nucleotides line up with TRBD1. Germline values: CDR1 SGHKS, CDR2 YYEKEE (reference sequence). The ends lost 1 base at V and 5 bases at J; junction bases unmatched: 6. The CDR3 runs 14 residues. CDR3 protein: CASSLRQGSDEQYF. The CDR3 nucleotides are TGTGCCAGCAGCTTGAGACAGGGCAGCGACGAGCAGTACTTC.

The gene calls are TRBV5-5 and TRBJ1-2, with 7 bases lining up with TRBD1. The V and J ends lost 4 bases and 6 bases, in that order; junction bases with no gene match: 12. This CDR3 has 15 amino acids. CDR1 and CDR2 (germline): SGHKS, YYEKEE (reference sequence). CDR3 in amino acids: CASSRFVDRKNGYTF. The DNA of the CDR3 is TGTGCCAGCAGCCGATTCGTGGACAGGAAGAATGGCTACACCTTC.

This clone turned up a few times. V usage is TRBV4-3 and J usage is TRBJ2-5; the D is unclear. Germline loops: CDR1 LGHNA, CDR2 YSLEER. There are 14 residues in the CDR3. V was shortened by 0 bases and J by 7 bases, with 12 bases between the two germline ends. Here the CDR3 DNA reads TGCGCCAGCAGCCAAGATTCGATGTCAGGGACCCAGTACTTC. It translates to CASSQDSMSGTQYF.

This clone has a handful of counts. V and J are TRBV7-8 and TRBJ1-1; D ambiguous. CDR1 and CDR2 from the germline V gene are SGHVS and FQNEAQ. Between the trimmed V and J ends, which lost 1 base and 8 bases, there was a span of 11 bases. The CDR3 consists of 13 residues. The CDR3 DNA follows: TGTGCCAGCAGCTTAGTGAGGTCGTTCGAAGCTTTCTTT. This translates into CASSLVRSFEAFF.

V is TRBV29-1 and J is TRBJ2-3, with 11 bases that match TRBD2. This CDR3 is 16 amino acids long. The ends lost 4 bases at V and 4 bases at J; junction bases unmatched: 10. From germline, CDR1 is SQVTM and CDR2 ANQGSEA. CDR3 amino acids: CSVGSGRALRADTQYF. The CDR3 DNA is TGCAGCGTTGGTAGCGGGAGGGCCCTCCGGGCAGATACGCAGTATTTT.

The chain has TRBV2 and TRBJ2-7; TRBD2 matches 13 bases. The J segment lost 9 bases and the V segment lost 8 bases, leaving 13 bases of the junction unmatched. The CDR3 sequence is 15 residues long. Germline CDR1 and CDR2: SNHLY and FYNNEI. This CDR3 is CASGLAGDVSTRQYF. The CDR3 coding sequence is TGTGCCAGCGGACTAGCGGGGGACGTTTCTACGAGGCAGTACTTC.

The chain carries TRBV28 and TRBJ1-5, with a possible D match to TRBD1 (6 bases). V was shortened by 6 bases and J by 1 base, with 13 bases between the two germline ends. Germline CDR1 MDHEN, CDR2 SYDVKM. The CDR3 is 15 amino acids. The CDR3 sequence: CASRASGASNQPQHF. Here the CDR3 DNA reads TGTGCCAGCAGAGCCTCAGGGGCGAGCAATCAGCCCCAGCATTTT.

The chain couples TRBV7-9 to TRBJ1-1, with D perhaps matching TRBD1 (5 bases). Trimming shortened V by 5 bases and J by 1 base, and 14 bases separated the two germline ends. The CDR3 consists of 15 residues. In germline, CDR1 is SEHNR, CDR2 FQNEAQ (reference sequence). CDR3 region: CASSPRATANTEAFF. The CDR3 region has the DNA TGTGCCAGCAGCCCCAGGGCCACAGCGAACACTGAAGCTTTCTTT.

V and J are TRBV19 and TRBJ1-2; perhaps TRBD1 as D (6 bases). Deletions cut 5 bases from V and 2 bases from J, with 6 bases between. CDR3 length equals 12 residues. Germline CDR1 is LNHDA and CDR2 is SQIVND (reference sequence). CDR3 in DNA: TGTGCCAGTAGTGACAGGAACTATGGCTACACCTTC. Its protein product is CASSDRNYGYTF.

The rearrangement links TRBV27 to TRBJ2-7, with D perhaps matching TRBD2 (7 bases). The V gene's germline CDR1 is MNHEY and CDR2 SMNVEV (reference sequence). V shed 6 bases and J shed 2 bases, with 11 bases lying between them. The CDR3 is 13 amino acids. CDR3 coding DNA: TGTGCCAGCAGAAGAGGGGGGGCCTACGAGCAGTACTTC. Encoded protein: CASRRGGAYEQYF.

The V gene is TRBV6-6, the J gene TRBJ1-2; D uncertain. This CDR3 comprises 13 residues. V lost 0 bases and J 6 bases, leaving 8 bases between the germline ends. Germline CDR1 and CDR2: MNHNY and SVGAGI (reference sequence). CDR3 nucleotides: TGTGCCAGCAGTTACTCGAGTACGGATGGCTACACCTTC. Translating gives CASSYSSTDGYTF.

The rearrangement links TRBV7-8 to TRBJ2-7, with 13 bases fitting TRBD2. Germline values: CDR1 SGHVS, CDR2 FQNEAQ. This CDR3 spans 17 amino acids. Losses at the gene ends were 4 bases for V and 0 bases for J; bases not matched to a gene: 6. The CDR3 DNA follows: TGTGCCAGCAGCTCTATTGGACTAGCGGGAGACTCCTACGAGCAGTACTTC. Its translation is CASSSIGLAGDSYEQYF.

This chain connects TRBV7-2 to TRBJ1-5; D may be TRBD1 (6 bases). The CDR3 covers 15 residues. Germline-derived CDR1 and CDR2 are SGHTA and FQGNSA. V was clipped by 2 bases and J by 3 bases, with 11 bases between them. The CDR3 DNA follows: TGTGCCAGCAGCTTATCTCAGGGGTACAATCAGCCCCAGCATTTT. Amino acid sequence: CASSLSQGYNQPQHF.

The chain joins TRBV4-2 to TRBJ2-7; possible D gene TRBD2, 6 bases. The V gene's germline CDR1 is LGHNA and CDR2 YNFKEQ. V gave up 0 bases and J gave up 4 bases, with 10 bases separating them. CDR3 length equals 14 residues. CDR3 DNA sequence: TGTGCCAGCAGCCAAGATGTCGGGGGATACGAGCAGTACTTC. Its translation is CASSQDVGGYEQYF.

The chain links TRBV7-2 to TRBJ1-2, with TRBD1 matching 8 bases. Germline trimming cut 5 bases from V and 6 bases from J; bases unmatched to any gene: 17. The CDR3 length is 17 residues. Germline V CDR1 and CDR2: SGHTA, FQGNSA. The chain's CDR3 is CASSVQGARTAGHGYTF. The CDR3, as DNA: TGTGCCAGCAGCGTTCAGGGGGCGCGGACCGCAGGGCATGGCTACACCTTC.

Points on this clone: The conserved closing phenylalanine or tryptophan is absent in this CDR3, likely reflecting a read error. This chain joins TRBV5-6 and TRBJ1-1; maybe TRBD1 (5 bases). Trimming cost V 2 bases and J 2 bases, with 10 bases left between them. Germline lookup yields CDR1 SGHDT and CDR2 YYEEEE. The CDR3 runs 14 residues. The chain's CDR3 is CASSFDSSNTEAFL. The CDR3 DNA follows: TGTGCCAGCAGCTTTGACAGTTCTAACACTGAAGCTTTCCTT.

The chain combines TRBV2 with TRBJ2-1; 8 nucleotides agree with TRBD2. V lost 7 bases, J lost 6 bases, and 8 bases stayed unmatched. This CDR3 is built from 14 residues. Germline CDR1 and CDR2: SNHLY and FYNNEI. CDR3 nucleotides: TGTGCCAGCATAGGGACTAGTGCGGTCAATGAGCAGTTCTTC. It is translated as CASIGTSAVNEQFF.

This chain connects TRBV18 to TRBJ2-3, with 7 bases identical to TRBD2. Germline V gene sequence: CDR1 KGHSH, CDR2 LQKENI. The CDR3 is 16 amino acids. The trim removed 1 base at V and 3 bases at J, leaving 7 bases unmatched. The CDR3 DNA is TGTGCCAGCTCACCACAAAGGTCCGGGGGGACAGATACGCAGTATTTT. This gives the protein CASSPQRSGGTDTQYF.

This chain uses TRBV30 with TRBJ1-2; TRBD1 might be the D (6 bases). The germline V gene has CDR1 GTSNPN and CDR2 SVGIG (reference sequence). V lost 1 base and J lost 7, with 13 bases in between. This CDR3 is built from 13 residues. The CDR3 spells CAWSEDSRGGYTF. CDR3 nucleotides: TGTGCCTGGAGTGAGGACAGCCGGGGTGGCTACACCTTC.